Described below is a single T cell receptor (beta chain) sequence and its context. Its matching antigen is unknown. Method: immunoSEQ multiplex PCR; TCRdb's copy keeps in-frame clones and lacks some. The table has around 32,000 clones, about 90% seen once; the top ten hold around 0.72%. This sample was taken from a study of stem cell transplantation in POMP-related autoinflammatory disease. Study overall: Hypothesis: faulty thymoproteasomes impair CD8+ T-cell selection, skewing TRB repertoires.

Prominent immunodeficiency with autoinflammation defined PRAID. Points from the study as a whole: In patients with PRAID, every analyzed T-cell subset tended to show lower diversity and higher clonality. Patients with PRAID showed a restricted number of unique TRB V-J gene pairings.

J lost 3 bases, V lost 2 bases, and 3 bases had no gene match. This CDR3 contains 16 residues. The germline V gene encodes CDR1 MNHEY and CDR2 SVGAGI. Sequences were derived from CD4+ T cells from PBMCs, sampled before stem cell transplantation. The rearrangement uses TRBV6-5 and TRBJ2-3, with TRBD2 matching 12 bases. The receptor's source is a human donor with POMP-related autoinflammation and immune dysregulation (PRAID). The CDR3 sequence: CASSYTGLAGTDTQYF. CDR3 nucleotide sequence: TGTGCCAGCAGTTACACCGGACTAGCGGGAACAGATACGCAGTATTTT.